Listed below are T cell receptor beta chains from one sample, sequenced in a study of response to subunit inactivated influenza vaccine. TCRdb reprocessed the RT-PCR reads via MiXCR and lists one record per CDR3 protein. The data show approximately 480,000 distinct CDR3 sequences, 11% seen once. The sample in question was PBMCs from blood, obtained more than 35 days after vaccination. These receptors were taken from a man between 45 and 60 years old who received an inactivated influenza vaccine. The CDR3 runs from the conserved cysteine through the conserved F or W. The D gene is left open where the match is weak. Not all rows give a size; the values are once, few, many and, for expanded clones, a class.

>15|TRBJ2-7|TRBV10-2|TRBD1|NA
TGCGCCAGCAGGCCAGGGGGCCGGAGGTTAAGCGAGCAGTACTTC
CASRPGGRRLSEQYF
>14|TRBJ1-6|TRBV25-1|NA|many
TGTGCCAGCAGTGAATCGGGGTATGCGTCACCCCTCCACTTT
CASSESGYASPLHF
>16|TRBJ2-3|TRBV29-1|TRBD2|many
TGCAGCGTGCAGGGTGAGCGGGGGGGCCGATCAGATACGCAGTATTTT
CSVQGERGGRSDTQYF
>18|TRBJ2-7|TRBV28|TRBD2|few
TGTGCCAGCAGTTTTTACATTCCGGGACTATCCAGCTCCTACGAGCAGTACTTC
CASSFYIPGLSSSYEQYF
>13|TRBJ2-3|TRBV5-6|NA|many
TGTGCCAGCAACCCGGGGGCCATAGATACGCAGTATTTT
CASNPGAIDTQYF
>15|TRBJ2-5|TRBV12-3/TRBV12-4|NA|NA
TGTGCCAGCAGTTCCGGTATTGGGCTGCAAGAGACCCAGTACTTC
CASSSGIGLQETQYF
>14|TRBJ2-3|TRBV20-1|TRBD2|many
TGCAGTGCTAGAGATATTCTAGCGGAAGATACGCAGTATTTT
CSARDILAEDTQYF
>13|TRBJ2-1|TRBV12-3/TRBV12-4|NA|many
TGTGCCAGCAGTTTATCCCGCTACAATGAGCAGTTCTTC
CASSLSRYNEQFF
>16|TRBJ1-2|TRBV18|NA|once
TGTGCCAGCTCACTTAGGACAAGGGGCGGAATGGATGGCTACACCTTC
CASSLRTRGGMDGYTF
>17|TRBJ2-3|TRBV5-1|TRBD1|NA
TGCGCCAGCAGCTTGTATCTCACAGGGGGTAACACAGATACGCAGTATTTT
CASSLYLTGGNTDTQYF
>11|TRBJ1-1|TRBV6-6|NA|few
TGTGCCAGCAGTCAAATAACTGAAGCTTTCTTT
CASSQITEAFF
>14|TRBJ1-1|TRBV7-2|NA|NA
TGTGCCAGCAGCTTAACGGGGTTGGACACTGAAGCTTTCTTT
CASSLTGLDTEAFF
>17|TRBJ2-6|TRBV4-1|TRBD1|few
TGCGCCAGCAGCCAATGGACAGGGGCGAGGGGGGCCAACGTCCTGACTTTC
CASSQWTGARGANVLTF
>13|TRBJ2-3|TRBV7-3|NA|NA
TGTGCCAGCAGCTTAGGGCCTGAAGATACGCAGTATTTT
CASSLGPEDTQYF
>17|TRBJ1-6|TRBV6-1|TRBD1|few
TGTGCCAGCAGTCAGGGACAGCAAGTTTTTTATAATTCACCCCTCCACTTT
CASSQGQQVFYNSPLHF
>12|TRBJ2-2|TRBV6-6|NA|many
TGTGCCAGCAGACGGGGCACCGGGGAGCTGTTTTTT
CASRRGTGELFF
>14|TRBJ2-1|TRBV20-1|NA|NA
TGCAGTGCTAGAGGGGGGGGCCGTCGAAATGAGCAGTTCTTC
CSARGGGRRNEQFF
>17|TRBJ2-1|TRBV7-9|NA|NA
TGTGCCAGCAGCGGCCACAGCTGGGGGGTTCATTCGAATGAGCAGTTCTTC
CASSGHSWGVHSNEQFF
>16|TRBJ2-5|TRBV18|TRBD1|NA
TGTGCCAGCTCACCTTTGGCCGGGACAGGGAAGGAGACCCAGTACTTC
CASSPLAGTGKETQYF
>14|TRBJ2-1|TRBV12-3/TRBV12-4|TRBD2|NA
TGTGCCAGCAGTTTTTTAGCGGGGAGGTCTGAGCAGTTCTTC
CASSFLAGRSEQFF
>15|TRBJ2-7|TRBV5-1|TRBD1|NA
TGCGCCAGCAGCGCTACAGGGGGTCTCTCCTACGAGCAGTACTTC
CASSATGGLSYEQYF
>14|TRBJ2-7|TRBV13|TRBD2|NA
TGTGCCAGCAGCATGACTAGCGGCTCCTACGAGCAGTACTTC
CASSMTSGSYEQYF
>16|TRBJ2-1|TRBV24-1|TRBD2|many
TGTGCCACCAGTGACCTTAGCGGGAGCGGCTCTCTTGAGCAGTTCTTC
CATSDLSGSGSLEQFF
>16|TRBJ2-2|TRBV7-2|TRBD2|few
TGTGCCAGCAGCTTAGTTGCGGGAGGGAACACCGGGGAGCTGTTTTTT
CASSLVAGGNTGELFF
>16|TRBJ2-2|TRBV28|NA|NA
TGTGCCAGCAGTCCCCGGCGTCAGGCGAGCACCGGGGAGCTGTTTTTT
CASSPRRQASTGELFF
>15|TRBJ2-5|TRBV20-1|TRBD2|NA
TGCAGTGCTAGCCCGGGACTAGCGGGGGGGGGGACCCAGTACTTC
CSASPGLAGGGTQYF
>13|TRBJ2-7|TRBV19|NA|NA
TGTGCCAGTAGTATGGGTGTGGAGTACGAGCAGTACTTC
CASSMGVEYEQYF
>14|TRBJ2-2|TRBV2|TRBD1|few
TGTGCCAGCAAGACAGGGGGAAACACCGGGGAGCTGTTTTTT
CASKTGGNTGELFF
>15|TRBJ2-1|TRBV7-8|NA|NA
TGTGCCAGCAGCTTCGACAGGCGATCCTACAATGAGCAGTTCTTC
CASSFDRRSYNEQFF
>15|TRBJ2-7|TRBV6-1|NA|few
TGTGCCAGCAGCTCCCAGGGACCCAAGGCCTACGAGCAGTACTTC
CASSSQGPKAYEQYF
>16|TRBJ2-1|TRBV11-3|TRBD1|NA
TGTGCCAGCAGCTTAGGATGGGACAGGGGGCGAAATGAGCAGTTCTTC
CASSLGWDRGRNEQFF
>13|TRBJ2-7|TRBV29-1|NA|many
TGCAGCGTTGGGCGGGATACTTCCTACGAGCAGTACTTC
CSVGRDTSYEQYF
>13|TRBJ2-7|TRBV20-1|TRBD1|NA
TGCAGTGCCCGGACAGGGATCGGCTACGAGCAGTACTTC
CSARTGIGYEQYF
>15|TRBJ2-4|TRBV6-5|NA|few
TGTGCCAGCAGTTACTCAGACAGGGCCAAAAACATTCAGTACTTC
CASSYSDRAKNIQYF
>14|TRBJ2-7|TRBV4-1|NA|many
TGCGCCAGCAGCCAAGCCGGGGCATACTACGAGCAGTACTTC
CASSQAGAYYEQYF
>17|TRBJ2-7|TRBV11-2|NA|few
TGTGCCAGCAGCTTACTGAAGGGCAGCCCTTTATCCTACGAGCAGTACTTC
CASSLLKGSPLSYEQYF
>17|TRBJ2-1|TRBV12-3/TRBV12-4|TRBD2|NA
TGTGCCAGCAGTTTGCCAAGGGGACTAGCGGGGAACAATGAGCAGTTCTTC
CASSLPRGLAGNNEQFF
>13|TRBJ2-7|TRBV7-2|NA|many
TGTGCCAGCAGCTCGGCAAGCTCCTACGAGCAGTACTTC
CASSSASSYEQYF
>13|TRBJ2-1|TRBV6-2/TRBV6-3|NA|few
TGTGCCAGCAGGAGGGGGACTACCAATGAGCAGTTCTTC
CASRRGTTNEQFF
>16|TRBJ2-5|TRBV27|TRBD1|few
TGTGCCAGCAGTTTATTCGGGACAGGGATGGGGGAGACCCAGTACTTC
CASSLFGTGMGETQYF
>14|TRBJ2-7|TRBV20-1|TRBD2|few
TGCAGTGCTAGACCGGGACTAGAAACCTACGAGCAGTACTTC
CSARPGLETYEQYF
>13|TRBJ1-1|TRBV12-3/TRBV12-4|NA|few
TGTGCCAGCAGTTTCAGGGTGTCCACTGAAGCTTTCTTT
CASSFRVSTEAFF